Listed below are T cell receptor beta chains from one sample, sequenced in a study of blood T cell repertoires in COVID-19. Profiling relied on immunoSEQ multiplex PCR, and the TCRdb table lists in-frame clones only, not all of them. The repertoire holds roughly 61,000 clones, with approximately 92% as singletons. Sequenced material: peripheral blood. These receptors came from a man older than 75 with acute or convalescent COVID-19. CDR3s include the opening cysteine and the closing phenylalanine or tryptophan. A D gene is named only where the DNA matches it firmly. Clone size is stated in some rows and not others, as once, few, many or a class when expanded.

TRBJ1-4 TRBD1 TRBV18 - CASSPPGQYNEKLFF TGTGCCAGCTCACCTCCGGGACAGTACAATGAAAAACTGTTTTTT
TRBJ2-7 - TRBV9 - CASSVTGSYEQYF TGTGCCAGCAGCGTTACCGGCTCCTACGAGCAGTACTTC
TRBJ2-7 TRBD1 TRBV7-2 - CASSLTGGLSYEQYF TGTGCCAGCAGCTTAACAGGGGGCTTATCCTACGAGCAGTACTTC
TRBJ2-1 - TRBV6-1 - CASSEGTVGEQFF TGTGCCAGCAGTGAGGGGACTGTCGGTGAGCAGTTCTTC
TRBJ2-5 TRBD2 TRBV11-2 - CASRTSGGAWETQYF TGTGCCAGCCGTACTAGCGGGGGGGCCTGGGAGACCCAGTACTTC
TRBJ1-5 TRBD1 TRBV10-3 - CAISEGGDRGDPQHF TGTGCCATCAGTGAGGGGGGGGACAGGGGTGACCCCCAGCATTTT
TRBJ1-4 - TRBV19 - CASDNRRLNEKLFF TGTGCCAGCGACAACAGACGCCTTAATGAAAAACTGTTTTTT
TRBJ2-7 TRBD1 TRBV11-3 - CASSLTGTGGYEQYF TGTGCCAGCAGCTTAACCGGGACAGGGGGCTACGAGCAGTACTTC
TRBJ2-7 - TRBV4-2 - CASSQVSDEQYF TGTGCCAGCAGCCAAGTCTCCGACGAGCAGTACTTC
TRBJ1-1 TRBD1 TRBV30 - CALQGAVEAFF TGTGCCTTACAGGGGGCCGTTGAAGCTTTCTTT
TRBJ2-2 - TRBV3-1/TRBV3-2 - CASSQGWQGPGELFF TGTGCCAGCAGCCAAGGTTGGCAGGGGCCCGGGGAGCTGTTTTTT
TRBJ1-6 - TRBV18 - CASSRVGGIDSPLHF TGTGCCAGCTCACGTGTGGGGGGGATTGATTCACCCCTCCACTTT
TRBJ2-1 - TRBV24-1 - CATSDLEWGPEQFF TGTGCCACCAGTGACCTCGAATGGGGGCCTGAGCAGTTCTTC
TRBJ1-4 - TRBV21-1 - CASSTPRGRERDNEKLFF TGTGCCAGCAGCACACCCCGAGGGAGGGAACGGGATAATGAAAAACTGTTTTTT
TRBJ1-3 - TRBV3-1/TRBV3-2 - CASSQDGQSGNTIYF TGTGCCAGCAGCCAAGATGGCCAATCTGGAAACACCATATATTTT
TRBJ1-1 TRBD1 TRBV5-1 - CASSPGQGTEAFF TGCGCCAGCAGCCCGGGACAGGGGACTGAAGCTTTCTTT
TRBJ1-6 - TRBV2 - CASSGQGWSPLHF TGTGCCAGCAGTGGTCAGGGATGGAGTCCCCTCCACTTT
TRBJ1-5 - TRBV19 - CASSIESNGRRQPQHF TGTGCCAGTAGTATAGAGAGTAATGGGCGTCGTCAGCCCCAGCATTTT
TRBJ2-5 TRBD1 TRBV4-2 - CASSQNDRGPRETQYF TGTGCCAGCAGCCAAAATGACAGGGGGCCACGTGAGACCCAGTACTTC
TRBJ1-1 TRBD1 TRBV7-9 - CASSFRQGDTEAFF TGTGCCAGCAGCTTTAGGCAGGGGGATACTGAAGCTTTCTTT
TRBJ1-6 TRBD1 TRBV6-5 few CASSVAGQRNSPLHF TGTGCCAGCAGCGTCGCGGGACAGCGTAATTCACCCCTCCACTTT
TRBJ1-6 - TRBV7-2 - CASSYRGENSPLHF TGTGCCAGCAGCTACCGGGGGGAGAATTCACCCCTCCACTTT
TRBJ1-2 - TRBV20-1 few CSATQGDGYTF TGCAGTGCTACGCAGGGTGATGGCTACACCTTC
TRBJ1-5 TRBD1 TRBV24-1 - CATSDPSTGNNQPQHF TGTGCCACCAGTGATCCCTCGACAGGGAACAATCAGCCCCAGCATTTT
TRBJ2-5 - TRBV14 - CASSQVLPGEKTQYF TGTGCCAGCAGCCAAGTTCTACCGGGGGAAAAGACCCAGTACTTC
TRBJ1-1 - TRBV6-5 once CASSLQESTEAFF TGTGCCAGCAGTTTACAGGAGAGCACTGAAGCTTTCTTT
TRBJ1-6 TRBD1 TRBV6-4 - CASRATGGLSPLHF TGTGCCAGCAGGGCGACAGGGGGCCTTTCACCCCTCCACTTT
TRBJ2-6 - TRBV30 - CAWSGGGANVLTF TGTGCCTGGAGTGGTGGCGGGGCCAACGTCCTGACTTTC
TRBJ2-3 - TRBV4-1 - CASSQGTADTQYF TGCGCCAGCAGCCAGGGTACAGCAGATACGCAGTATTTT
TRBJ1-1 - TRBV5-1 - CASSPFSGNTEAFF TGCGCCAGCAGCCCCTTCAGCGGGAACACTGAAGCTTTCTTT
TRBJ2-1 TRBD2 TRBV7-8 - CASSLGGRVGLAGKSSYNEQFF TGTGCCAGCAGCTTAGGTGGGCGGGTAGGACTAGCGGGGAAGAGCTCCTACAATGAGCAGTTCTTC
TRBJ1-6 TRBD1 TRBV2 once CASSEARDRDNSPLHF TGTGCCAGCAGTGAGGCCCGGGACAGAGATAATTCACCCCTCCACTTT
TRBJ2-6 - TRBV7-9 - CASSRRGSGANVLTF TGTGCCAGCAGTCGCCGCGGATCTGGGGCCAACGTCCTGACTTTC
TRBJ2-2 TRBD2 TRBV6-5 - CASSYGTRGGELFF TGTGCCAGCAGTTACGGGACTAGAGGCGGGGAGCTGTTTTTT
TRBJ2-3 - TRBV7-2 - CASSLVVASGTDTQYF TGTGCCAGCAGCTTAGTGGTGGCTAGCGGCACAGATACGCAGTATTTT
TRBJ1-3 - TRBV5-1 - CASRLEPTGNTIYF TGCGCCAGCAGATTGGAACCTACTGGAAACACCATATATTTT
TRBJ2-2 TRBD1 TRBV7-6 - CASSLMGQGAIGELFF TGTGCCAGCAGCTTAATGGGACAGGGGGCGATCGGGGAGCTGTTTTTT
TRBJ1-2 - TRBV7-6 - CASSLRTAGPTNYGYTF TGTGCCAGCAGCCTCAGGACTGCCGGCCCAACTAACTATGGCTACACCTTC
TRBJ2-7 - TRBV28 once CASTTGGAYEQYF TGTGCCAGCACTACGGGGGGCGCCTACGAGCAGTACTTC
TRBJ2-5 TRBD2 TRBV19 - CASSPGGAVGETQYF TGTGCCAGTAGCCCGGGGGGGGCGGTGGGGGAGACCCAGTACTTC
TRBJ2-7 TRBD1 TRBV11-3 - CASSPSVDRAPYEQYF TGTGCCAGCAGCCCGTCGGTAGACAGGGCACCCTACGAGCAGTACTTC
TRBJ2-2 TRBD2 TRBV28 - CASRLGGAGGELFF TGTGCCAGCAGGCTCGGGGGGGCCGGCGGGGAGCTGTTTTTT
TRBJ2-7 - TRBV28 - CASSFGSGEQYF TGTGCCAGCAGTTTTGGTTCGGGTGAGCAGTACTTC